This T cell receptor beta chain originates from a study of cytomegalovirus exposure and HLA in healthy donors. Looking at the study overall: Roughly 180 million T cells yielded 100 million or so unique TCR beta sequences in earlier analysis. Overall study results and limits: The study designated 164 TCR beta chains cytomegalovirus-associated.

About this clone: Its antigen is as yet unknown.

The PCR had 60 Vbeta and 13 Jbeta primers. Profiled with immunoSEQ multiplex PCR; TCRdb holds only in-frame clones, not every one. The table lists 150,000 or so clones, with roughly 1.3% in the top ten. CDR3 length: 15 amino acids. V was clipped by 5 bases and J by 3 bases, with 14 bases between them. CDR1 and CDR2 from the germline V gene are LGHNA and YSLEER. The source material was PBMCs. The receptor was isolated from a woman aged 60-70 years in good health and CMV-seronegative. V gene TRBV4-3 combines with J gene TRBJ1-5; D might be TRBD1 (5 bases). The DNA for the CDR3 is TGCGCCAGCAGCTACAGTAGGGGCTCCAATCAGCCCCAGCATTTT. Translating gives CASSYSRGSNQPQHF.